These T cell receptor beta chains were read from a single sample in a study of CD8+ T cells in alopecia areata. Sequenced by immunoSEQ multiplex PCR; TCRdb stores in-frame clones only, minus some. The profile shows more than 90,000 clones, about 54% of them singletons. Material: CD8+ T cells sorted from blood, obtained at week 4, from a patient treated with tofacitinib. These receptors were collected from a human donor with alopecia areata. CDR3s include the opening cysteine and the closing phenylalanine or tryptophan. D genes are given only for firm matches. Rows give clone size only sometimes, using once, few, many, or a class for an expanded clone.

d_gene: -
j_gene: TRBJ1-1
abundance: -
v_gene: TRBV30
CDR3aa: CAWNLDWGAFF
CDR3nt: TGTGCCTGGAATCTAGATTGGGGGGCTTTCTTT

d_gene: -
j_gene: TRBJ1-2
abundance: -
v_gene: TRBV9
CDR3aa: CASSEAGNYGYTF
CDR3nt: TGTGCCAGCAGCGAGGCTGGGAACTATGGCTACACCTTC

d_gene: TRBD1
j_gene: TRBJ2-7
abundance: -
v_gene: TRBV4-1
CDR3aa: CASSEGQAYEQYF
CDR3nt: TGCGCCAGCAGCGAAGGACAGGCCTACGAGCAGTACTTC

d_gene: -
j_gene: TRBJ2-3
abundance: -
v_gene: TRBV30
CDR3aa: CAWSVQQVTSTDTQYF
CDR3nt: TGTGCCTGGAGTGTACAACAGGTTACTAGCACAGATACGCAGTATTTT

d_gene: TRBD1
j_gene: TRBJ2-1
abundance: -
v_gene: TRBV5-6
CDR3aa: CASSLTGGAHNEQFF
CDR3nt: TGTGCCAGCAGCTTAACAGGGGGCGCCCACAATGAGCAGTTCTTC

d_gene: -
j_gene: TRBJ2-5
abundance: -
v_gene: TRBV4-1
CDR3aa: CASSLEGRQETQYF
CDR3nt: TGCGCCAGCAGCCTCGAAGGGAGACAAGAGACCCAGTACTTC

d_gene: TRBD2
j_gene: TRBJ2-1
abundance: -
v_gene: TRBV29-1
CDR3aa: CSVQGASGGANDEQFF
CDR3nt: TGCAGCGTCCAAGGGGCTAGCGGGGGGGCGAACGATGAGCAGTTCTTC

d_gene: -
j_gene: TRBJ1-5
abundance: -
v_gene: TRBV5-6
CDR3aa: CASSHQGLGNQPQHF
CDR3nt: TGTGCCAGCAGCCATCAGGGGTTGGGCAATCAGCCCCAGCATTTT

d_gene: -
j_gene: TRBJ1-1
abundance: -
v_gene: TRBV5-1
CDR3aa: CASKARGSSNTEAFF
CDR3nt: TGCGCCAGCAAAGCGAGGGGATCTTCTAACACTGAAGCTTTCTTT

d_gene: -
j_gene: TRBJ2-7
abundance: few
v_gene: TRBV13
CDR3aa: CASSPYPSYEQYF
CDR3nt: TGTGCCAGCAGCCCCTACCCCAGCTACGAGCAGTACTTC

d_gene: -
j_gene: TRBJ1-5
abundance: -
v_gene: TRBV25-1
CDR3aa: CASSWGDQPQHF
CDR3nt: TGTGCCAGCAGTTGGGGGGATCAGCCCCAGCATTTT

d_gene: TRBD2
j_gene: TRBJ2-1
abundance: -
v_gene: TRBV6-4
CDR3aa: CASSDSIGTSVGEQFF
CDR3nt: TGTGCCAGCAGTGACTCGATAGGGACTAGCGTGGGTGAGCAGTTCTTC

d_gene: -
j_gene: TRBJ1-2
abundance: few
v_gene: TRBV5-1
CDR3aa: CASSLEGGGYGYTF
CDR3nt: TGCGCCAGCAGCTTGGAAGGTGGGGGCTATGGCTACACCTTC

d_gene: -
j_gene: TRBJ2-5
abundance: few
v_gene: TRBV29-1
CDR3aa: CSVVKAGDSETQYF
CDR3nt: TGCAGCGTTGTGAAGGCAGGGGATTCGGAGACCCAGTACTTC

d_gene: -
j_gene: TRBJ2-7
abundance: once
v_gene: TRBV11-2
CDR3aa: CASSLGTMTYEQYF
CDR3nt: TGTGCCAGCAGCTTAGGGACAATGACCTACGAGCAGTACTTC

d_gene: -
j_gene: TRBJ1-5
abundance: -
v_gene: TRBV7-9
CDR3aa: CASSLGRGGHF
CDR3nt: TGTGCCAGCAGCTTAGGTCGAGGCGGGCATTTT

d_gene: -
j_gene: TRBJ1-1
abundance: -
v_gene: TRBV29-1
CDR3aa: CSVRAAGNTEAFF
CDR3nt: TGCAGCGTTCGTGCGGCTGGGAACACTGAAGCTTTCTTT

d_gene: TRBD1
j_gene: TRBJ2-3
abundance: few
v_gene: TRBV29-1
CDR3aa: CSVENHEGQGSTDTQYF
CDR3nt: TGCAGCGTTGAAAACCACGAGGGACAGGGTAGCACAGATACGCAGTATTTT

d_gene: -
j_gene: TRBJ2-5
abundance: -
v_gene: TRBV7-8
CDR3aa: CASSLLVRRQETQYF
CDR3nt: TGTGCCAGCAGCTTACTCGTCAGGCGCCAAGAGACCCAGTACTTC

d_gene: TRBD1
j_gene: TRBJ2-2
abundance: few
v_gene: TRBV6-5
CDR3aa: CASSIRDRNTGELFF
CDR3nt: TGTGCCAGCAGCATCCGGGACAGGAACACCGGGGAGCTGTTTTTT

d_gene: TRBD1
j_gene: TRBJ2-3
abundance: few
v_gene: TRBV10-3
CDR3aa: CAISDDRVVTDTQYF
CDR3nt: TGTGCCATCAGTGACGACAGGGTAGTCACAGATACGCAGTATTTT

d_gene: TRBD1
j_gene: TRBJ2-5
abundance: once
v_gene: TRBV27
CDR3aa: CASSFSRTGGWETQYF
CDR3nt: TGTGCCAGCAGTTTCTCCCGTACAGGGGGTTGGGAGACCCAGTACTTC

d_gene: -
j_gene: TRBJ2-7
abundance: -
v_gene: TRBV4-2
CDR3aa: CASSQVAVGYEQYF
CDR3nt: TGTGCCAGCAGCCAAGTGGCTGTAGGCTACGAGCAGTACTTC

d_gene: -
j_gene: TRBJ2-7
abundance: -
v_gene: TRBV2
CDR3aa: CASSETDYEQYF
CDR3nt: TGTGCCAGCAGTGAAACGGACTACGAGCAGTACTTC

d_gene: -
j_gene: TRBJ2-2
abundance: -
v_gene: TRBV6-6
CDR3aa: CASANTGELFF
CDR3nt: TGTGCCAGCGCGAACACCGGGGAGCTGTTTTTT

d_gene: -
j_gene: TRBJ1-1
abundance: -
v_gene: TRBV11-2
CDR3aa: CASSLVGPLMNTEAFF
CDR3nt: TGTGCCAGCAGCTTGGTGGGCCCACTGATGAACACTGAAGCTTTCTTT